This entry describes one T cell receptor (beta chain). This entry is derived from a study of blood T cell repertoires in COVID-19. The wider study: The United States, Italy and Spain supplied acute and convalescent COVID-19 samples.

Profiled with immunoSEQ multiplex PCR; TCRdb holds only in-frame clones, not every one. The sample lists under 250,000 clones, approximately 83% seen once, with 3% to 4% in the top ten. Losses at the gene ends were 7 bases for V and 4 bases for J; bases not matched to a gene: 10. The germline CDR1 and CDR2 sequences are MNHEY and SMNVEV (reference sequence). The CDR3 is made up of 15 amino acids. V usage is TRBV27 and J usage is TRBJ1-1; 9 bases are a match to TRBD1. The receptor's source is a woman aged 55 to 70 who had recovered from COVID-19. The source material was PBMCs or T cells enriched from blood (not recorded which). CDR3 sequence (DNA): TGTGCCAGCACCATTCGGGGACAGGGAGTCACTGAAGCTTTCTTT. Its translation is CASTIRGQGVTEAFF.